The entry below gives a single T cell receptor (beta chain) sequence along with its context. Its target is not known. Per germline, CDR1 SQVTM and CDR2 ANQGSEA. V lost 5 bases and J 2 bases, leaving 16 bases between the germline ends. The CDR3 is made up of 14 amino acids. The entry originates in a study of monozygotic twins with cystic fibrosis. Notes on the study in general: Median Simpson clonality of roughly 0.0093 suggested naive T cells predominated.

Only in-frame clones appear in the TCRdb table, and some are missing; sequencing was by immunoSEQ multiplex PCR. In the table there are 39,000 or so clones, around nine tenths of which are singletons. The sample consisted of blood. The receptor comes from a boy between 2 and 10 years old with cystic fibrosis. This chain uses TRBV29-1 with TRBJ2-7, with D perhaps matching TRBD1 (6 bases). The CDR3 coding sequence is TGCAGCGTTTTAACTCTGACAGGAACCTACGAGCAGTACTTC. This gives the protein CSVLTLTGTYEQYF.